These 14 T cell receptor beta chains share one sample of origin, sequenced in a study of cytomegalovirus exposure and HLA in healthy donors. PCR amplification relied on 60 Vbeta primers (plus 13 Jbeta primers). Sequenced by immunoSEQ multiplex PCR; TCRdb stores in-frame clones only, minus some. The sample has 100,000 to 150,000 clones, over 60% seen once. The specimen sequenced was PBMCs. These receptors were obtained from a woman aged 40 to 50 in good health and CMV-seronegative.

The J gene is TRBJ2-6, the V gene TRBV28; possible D gene TRBD2, 7 bases. V lost 3 bases, J lost 2 bases, and 14 bases lay in between. Germline V gives CDR1 MDHEN, CDR2 SYDVKM. This CDR3 contains 17 residues. The CDR3 sequence is CASSFRGAPPGANVLTF. CDR3 nucleotide sequence: TGTGCCAGCAGTTTCCGGGGGGCGCCTCCTGGGGCCAACGTCCTGACTTTC.

The chain recombines TRBV4-3 with TRBJ2-1; D call uncertain. V shed 1 base and J shed 4 bases, with 17 bases lying between them. CDR3 size: 17 residues. Germline V gene lookup returns CDR1 LGHNA and CDR2 YSLEER. CDR3 protein: CASSQGADTKQYNEQFF. CDR3 coding DNA: TGCGCCAGCAGCCAAGGTGCCGACACCAAACAATACAATGAGCAGTTCTTC.

V usage is TRBV19 and J usage is TRBJ2-7, with TRBD1 matching over 7 bases. There are 12 residues in the CDR3. V lost 3 bases to trimming and J lost 8 bases; unmatched junction nucleotides: 4. CDR1 and CDR2 from the germline V gene are LNHDA and SQIVND (reference sequence). In DNA form, the CDR3 reads TGTGCCAGTAGTATGGACAGGCGGCAGCAGTACTTC. Its translation is CASSMDRRQQYF.

The chain has TRBV11-3 and TRBJ1-4; perhaps TRBD1 as D (5 bases). The CDR3 covers 17 residues. CDR1 is SGHNT and CDR2 is YENEEA in the germline V gene. V shed 1 base and J shed 7 bases, with 19 bases lying between them. Here the CDR3 reads CASSLGGRGGIAEKLFF. The CDR3 DNA sequence: TGTGCCAGCAGCTTAGGGGGCCGCGGGGGAATTGCTGAAAAACTGTTTTTT.

The chain joins TRBV7-9 to TRBJ2-5; 7 bases agree with TRBD1. The trim removed 2 bases at V and 5 bases at J, leaving 2 bases unmatched. Germline CDR1 reads SEHNR; CDR2 reads FQNEAQ (reference sequence). This CDR3 spans 13 amino acids. This CDR3 reads CASSLSRGETQYF. The CDR3, as DNA: TGTGCCAGCAGCTTATCCAGGGGGGAGACCCAGTACTTC.

V is TRBV9 and J is TRBJ2-1; 10 bases align to TRBD1. CDR3 size: 15 residues. V gave up 4 bases and J gave up 12 bases; unmatched junction bases: 13. Germline V gene sequence: CDR1 SGDLS, CDR2 YYNGEE. CDR3 residues: CASSRQGAALSGQFF. DNA for the CDR3: TGTGCCAGCAGCAGACAGGGGGCCGCGCTTAGTGGGCAGTTCTTC. Drawing the rest from reference TRBV9 and TRBJ2-1, the complete variable domain is DSGVTQTPKHLITATGQRVTLRCSPRSGDLSVYWYQQSLDQGLQFLIQYYNGEERAKGNILERFSAQQFPDLHSELNLSSLELGDSALYFCASSRQGAALSGQFFGPGTRLTVL.

The rearrangement links TRBV5-4 to TRBJ2-1, with 7 bases matching TRBD2. The V segment lost 4 bases and the J segment 8 bases; nucleotides outside the gene matches: 15. CDR3 length: 16 residues. The germline V gene encodes CDR1 SGHNT and CDR2 YYREEE (reference sequence). CDR3 bases: TGTGCCAGCAGCCTGCTCTGGGAGGGGTCGATCTATGAGCAGTTCTTC. This encodes CASSLLWEGSIYEQFF.

This clone came up once. V usage is TRBV2 and J usage is TRBJ2-7; D is possibly TRBD1 (6 bases). This CDR3 is 13 amino acids long. Deletions cut 6 bases from V and 1 base from J, with 10 bases between. CDR1 is SNHLY, CDR2 FYNNEI, per germline. The CDR3 DNA sequence: TGTGCCAGCAGCAACAGGGATTCCTACGAGCAGTACTTC. This translates into CASSNRDSYEQYF.

Here the CDR3 reads CASSHPGGEQFF. The CDR3 DNA sequence: TGCGCCAGCAGTCACCCGGGTGGTGAGCAGTTCTTC. V gene TRBV5-1 combines with J gene TRBJ2-1; D is unresolved. Trimming took off 5 bases at V and 9 bases at J, with 12 bases between the two ends. This CDR3 contains 12 residues. Germline assignment: CDR1 SGHRS and CDR2 YFSETQ. Looking up the rest from reference TRBV5-1 and TRBJ2-1 gives the full variable domain: KAGVTQTPRYLIKTRGQQVTLSCSPISGHRSVSWYQQTPGQGLQFLFEYFSETQRNKGNFPGRFSGRQFSNSRSEMNVSTLELGDSALYLCASSHPGGEQFFGPGTRLTVL.

Concerning this clone: A read error may produce the germline difference seen at one junction end. This rearrangement joins TRBV7-9 to TRBJ2-7, with TRBD2 matching over 7 bases. This CDR3 is 14 amino acids long. CDR1 and CDR2 (germline): SEHNR, FQNEAQ (reference sequence). The CDR3 reads CSSSLGGLTYEQYF. The CDR3 DNA is TGTTCCAGCAGCTTGGGGGGGTTGACCTACGAGCAGTACTTC.

V gene TRBV19 combines with J gene TRBJ2-2; 13 positions agree with TRBD2. Germline values: CDR1 LNHDA, CDR2 SQIVND (reference sequence). The CDR3 sequence is 17 residues long. V was pared by 4 bases and J by 3 bases, with 5 bases of the junction left unmatched. CDR3 DNA: TGTGCCAGTAGTAGGGCACTAGCGGGAGGGTACACCGGGGAGCTGTTTTTT. Encoded protein: CASSRALAGGYTGELFF.

The chain uses TRBV27 and TRBJ2-5; D gene unclear. The J call is doubtful: the DNA matches TRBJ2-7 better. Germline CDR1 reads MNHEY; CDR2 reads SMNVEV (reference sequence). The CDR3 length is 13 residues. The chain's CDR3 is CAPASVPIYEQYF. CDR3 DNA: TGTGCCCCGGCGAGCGTCCCGATCTACGAGCAGTACTTC.

As concerns this clone: One end of the junction does not line up with germline, which may come from a read error. The V and J genes are TRBV7-9 and TRBJ2-7; 11 bases agree with TRBD2. Germline V gene sequence: CDR1 SEHNR, CDR2 FQNEAQ (reference sequence). There are 15 residues in the CDR3. CDR3 nucleotides: TGTTCCAGCAGCTTAGCGGGGGGGGAAGGCTACGAGCAGTACTTC. Translation: CSSSLAGGEGYEQYF.

This chain uses TRBV7-6 with TRBJ2-5, with TRBD1 matching over 9 bases. The J call is uncertain, as TRBJ2-7 better fits the DNA end. Germline CDR1 reads SGHVS; CDR2 reads FNYEAQ. The CDR3 is 14 residues long. CDR3 region: CASSLSQGAPEQYF. The CDR3 nucleotides read TGTGCCAGCAGCTTATCACAGGGGGCGCCCGAGCAGTACTTC.